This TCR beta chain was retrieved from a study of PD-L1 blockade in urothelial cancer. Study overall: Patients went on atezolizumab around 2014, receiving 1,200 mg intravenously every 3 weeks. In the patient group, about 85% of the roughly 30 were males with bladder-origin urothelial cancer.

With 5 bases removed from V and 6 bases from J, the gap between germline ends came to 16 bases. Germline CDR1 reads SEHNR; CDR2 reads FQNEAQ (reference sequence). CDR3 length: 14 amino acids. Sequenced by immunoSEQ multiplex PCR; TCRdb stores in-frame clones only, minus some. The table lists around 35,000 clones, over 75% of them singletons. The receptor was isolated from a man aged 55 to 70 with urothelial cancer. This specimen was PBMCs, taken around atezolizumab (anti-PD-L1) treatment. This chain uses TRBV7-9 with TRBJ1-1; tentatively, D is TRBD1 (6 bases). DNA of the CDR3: TGTGCCAGCAGCGGTACGGACAGCGTATCTGAAGCTTTCTTT. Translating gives CASSGTDSVSEAFF.